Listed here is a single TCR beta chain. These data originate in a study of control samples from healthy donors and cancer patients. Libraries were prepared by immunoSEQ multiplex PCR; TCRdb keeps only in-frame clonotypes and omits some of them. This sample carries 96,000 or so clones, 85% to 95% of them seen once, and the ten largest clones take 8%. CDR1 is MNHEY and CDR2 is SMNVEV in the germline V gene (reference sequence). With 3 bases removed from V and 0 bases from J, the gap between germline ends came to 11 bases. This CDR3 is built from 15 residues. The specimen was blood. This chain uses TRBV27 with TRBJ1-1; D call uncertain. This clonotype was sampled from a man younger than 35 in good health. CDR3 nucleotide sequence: TGTGCCAGCAGTTTGTCAGGAGTCATGAACACTGAAGCTTTCTTT. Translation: CASSLSGVMNTEAFF.